The clone carrying this TCR beta chain was detected ten times or more. Its specificity is not known. This sample is drawn from a study of T-cell memory formation after mild COVID-19. The germline V gene has CDR1 DFQATT and CDR2 SNEGSKA (reference sequence). The CDR3 is 15 residues long. V lost 5 bases to trimming and J lost 8 bases; unmatched junction nucleotides: 10. TCRdb fed the 5' RACE reads into MiXCR, producing one record per CDR3 protein. The repertoire holds tens of thousands of distinct CDR3 sequences, with about an eighth as singletons. Study-wide results and caveats: Confirmation was lacking for SARS-CoV-2 specificity of second-wave clones that peaked on day 37. That cross-reactive memory joined was suggested by some responding clones appearing in pre-infection memory.

Sequencing was carried out using PBMCs or a T cell subset sorted from them (not recorded which). The receptor comes from an adult woman who had mild COVID-19 (a few samples of this study predate the infection). Cell type and time point are not known. The genes are TRBV20-1 and TRBJ2-1; 12 bases are a match to TRBD2. Here the CDR3 DNA reads TGCAGTGCTCGTCTAGCGGGAGGGGCACTGGATGAGCAGTTCTTC. Translation: CSARLAGGALDEQFF.